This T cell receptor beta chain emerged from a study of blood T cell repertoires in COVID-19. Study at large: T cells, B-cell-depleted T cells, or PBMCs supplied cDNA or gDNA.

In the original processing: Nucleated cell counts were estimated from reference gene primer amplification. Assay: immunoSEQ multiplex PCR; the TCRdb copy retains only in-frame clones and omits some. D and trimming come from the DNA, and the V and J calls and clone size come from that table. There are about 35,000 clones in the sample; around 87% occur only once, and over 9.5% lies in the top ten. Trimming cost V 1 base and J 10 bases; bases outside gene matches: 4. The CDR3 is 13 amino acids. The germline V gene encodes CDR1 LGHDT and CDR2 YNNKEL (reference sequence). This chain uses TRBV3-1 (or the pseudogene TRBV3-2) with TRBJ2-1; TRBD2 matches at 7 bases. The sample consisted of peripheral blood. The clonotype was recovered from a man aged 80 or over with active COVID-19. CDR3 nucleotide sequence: TGTGCCAGCAGCCAAGGGGACGGGAGGGAGCAGTTCTTC. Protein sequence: CASSQGDGREQFF.